The T cell receptor (beta chain) described here comes from a study of identical twins. Study-wide points: Modeled out-of-frame TCR alpha sharing in monozygotic twins fell below observed levels. Partial confounding of zero-insertion analyses by invariant MAIT and iNKT cells was possible. Weaker excess sharing between twins was seen in beta out-of-frame sequences.

TCRdb called the 5' RACE reads again in MiXCR, with one record for every CDR3 protein. The data contain hundreds of thousands of distinct CDR3 sequences, over 5% of them singletons. V shed 0 bases and J shed 5 bases, with 17 bases lying between them. The germline V gene has CDR1 MNHEY and CDR2 SVGEGT. This CDR3 is 16 amino acids long. All donors were healthy Caucasians. Turning to this clonotype: Its antigen is unknown.

The origin of this receptor is a young man in good health. The genes are TRBV6-2 or TRBV6-3 and TRBJ2-7; a weak D match, TRBD2 (6 bases). The specimen was naive T cells sorted from blood. The CDR3 sequence is CASSYSPSEGKNEQYF. CDR3 DNA sequence: TGTGCCAGCAGTTACTCGCCGTCGGAGGGAAAAAACGAGCAGTACTTC.